This entry is about one T cell receptor (beta chain). The antigen remains unidentified. CDR1 is SGHVS and CDR2 is FQNEAQ in the germline V gene. The CDR3 length is 13 residues. The V end lost 11 bases, the J end lost 3 bases, and 16 bases lay between the germline ends. This table comes from immunoSEQ multiplex PCR, and its TCRdb copy is limited to in-frame clones, with some not included. The data show about 120,000 clones, around nine tenths seen once. The data originate from a study of T cell responses to AZD1222 COVID-19 vaccine. Study-level points and caveats: No repertoire was sampled before or during the peak T cell response, only after it.

Sequencing used peripheral blood, obtained 28 days after the second AZD1222 dose. The rearrangement uses TRBV7-8 and TRBJ2-5; a weak D match, TRBD1 (5 bases). This receptor was obtained from an adult who received the AZD1222 COVID-19 vaccine. CDR3 amino acids: CAASLYRKETQYF. The CDR3 DNA is TGTGCCGCCAGTTTGTACAGGAAAGAGACCCAGTACTTC.